A single TCR beta chain is shown here with its context. Some clones are missing from TCRdb's copy, which holds only in-frame ones; the method was immunoSEQ multiplex PCR. The sample gives some 180,000 clones, nearly 90% of which show up once; roughly a fifth is in the top ten. This sample was included in a study of blood T cell repertoires in COVID-19. V was pared by 9 bases and J by 4 bases, with 20 bases of the junction left unmatched. Germline V gives CDR1 LNHDA, CDR2 SQIVND (reference sequence). The CDR3 is 18 residues long. The chain links TRBV19 to TRBJ2-2, with 7 bases aligning to TRBD2. Sequenced sample: peripheral blood. The sequence was obtained from a man aged 60 to 69 with active or convalescent COVID-19. The CDR3 reads CASAPSSGGPRPTGELFF. CDR3 DNA sequence: TGTGCCAGCGCCCCCTCCTCGGGGGGACCAAGGCCCACCGGGGAGCTGTTTTTT.